One TCR beta chain is described in this entry. This entry is derived from a study of blood T cell repertoires in COVID-19. Study-level information: Sites across the United States, Italy and Spain contributed samples from acute and convalescent COVID-19. From T cells, B-cell-depleted T cells, or PBMCs came the material, which was cDNA or gDNA.

In the source study's methods: Reference gene primers were amplified, and this amplification served to estimate nucleated cell counts. Data came from immunoSEQ multiplex PCR; TCRdb stores just in-frame clones and leaves some out. That table gives V, J and clone size, and the DNA gave D and trimming. The sample has around 53,000 clones, about 88% seen once. Sequencing input: peripheral blood. This clonotype was sampled from a man in his 70s with active COVID-19.

The CDR3 coding sequence is TGTGCCAGCAGCGTAGGAGGAGGGCCAGGGTCCTACGAGCAGTACTTC. Amino acid sequence: CASSVGGGPGSYEQYF. The chain employs TRBV9 and TRBJ2-7; TRBD2 is a possible D gene (6 bases). The CDR3 length is 16 residues. CDR1 and CDR2 from the germline V gene are SGDLS and YYNGEE. The V end lost 0 bases, the J end lost 1 base, and 14 bases lay between the germline ends.